This T cell receptor (beta chain) was profiled in a study of CXCR3-negative and CXCR3-positive naive CD8 T cells. Study at large: Some 150 million TRB reads were obtained in total, which works out to about 1.5 +/- 0.3 million per library.

The TRB libraries of cDNA were built by UMI-labeled 5' RACE. TCRdb re-called the 5' RACE reads, yielding one record per CDR3 amino acid sequence without DNA. The sample has roughly 93,000 distinct CDR3 sequences, and its top ten clones hold 1.1%. About this clonotype: Its specificity is not known.

The CDR3 contains 14 residues. The germline CDR1 and CDR2 sequences are SGHVS and FQNEAQ. Every CD8+ T cell subset underwent triplicate sorting at roughly 300,000 cells apiece. General study findings and limits: Hydrophobicity of TRB CDR3s was greater in CXCR3-positive naive cells than in CXCR3-negative naive cells. The level of CXCR3 expression partially decreased after cryopreservation; the majority of assays used fresh PBMCs. Naive cells that were CXCR3-negative or CXCR3-positive used TRBV-TRBJ genes alike, while memory cells diverged.

This chain links TRBV7-8 with TRBJ2-5; TCRdb proposes TRBD2, but this gene call is untestable without DNA. Sequencing input: naive CXCR3+ CD8+ T cells from blood. Sample subset: CD45RO-CCR7+CD27+CD95- naive CD8+ T cells expressing CXCR3 (TNR3+). The TCR sequence derives from a human donor in good health. Some clones in this sample may be carry-over from other donors' samples. The CDR3 sequence: CASSSLAGGETQYF.